This record covers a single T cell receptor beta chain. What it binds is unknown. The entry originates in a study of T cell responses to AZD1222 COVID-19 vaccine. The germline V gene encodes CDR1 SGHVS and CDR2 FNYEAQ. Trimming at V came to 5 bases and at J to 0 bases, leaving 10 bases not matched to a gene. The CDR3 is made up of 16 amino acids. General study findings and limits: Mapped onto spike, vaccine-associated CD4 TCRs spanned it and were dominant at 160-218 and 743-854. Baseline serostatus was positive in only six AZD1222 recipients. Females outnumbered males among donors, who were mostly white British; clonal diversity was possibly underestimated. Spike-specific TCR breadth and depth both grew after two AZD1222 doses.

Clones were sequenced by immunoSEQ multiplex PCR, and TCRdb holds only the in-frame ones, with some missing. The sample lists 190,000 or so clones; 85% to 90% were seen once. The TCR comes from an adult who received the AZD1222 COVID-19 vaccine. The sequencing here drew on peripheral blood, taken 28 days after the second AZD1222 dose. The gene calls are TRBV7-6 and TRBJ2-7, with TRBD1 matching 7 bases. CDR3 in DNA: TGTGCCAGCAGCCCCCGACAGGGCGAAAGCTCCTACGAGCAGTACTTC. The encoded protein is CASSPRQGESSYEQYF.